This entry describes one T cell receptor beta chain. The antigen is not known. The data are from a study of shared clonotypes between healthy human individuals. Study information: Each donor's CD8 memory used one plate, CD8 naive two, each CD4 subset three. Overall study results and limits: Represented diversity (both genetic and exposure-history) was limited by the small number of donors. Memory subsets generally showed lower estimated richness than naive subsets.

Clones were sequenced by immunoSEQ multiplex PCR, and TCRdb holds only the in-frame ones, with some missing. The sample shows over a million clones, roughly 98% of them seen only once. Sequenced sample: naive CD4+ T cells sorted from blood. Subset indicated: CD45RA+ positively selected. This clonotype was obtained from a man aged 25-45 years in good health.

The CDR3 DNA sequence: TGTGCCAGCAGCGTTCTCCCGGGACAGACGAACACCGGGGAGCTGTTTTTT. It translates to CASSVLPGQTNTGELFF. The V and J genes are TRBV9 and TRBJ2-2, with 7 bases that match TRBD1. With 2 bases clipped from V and 0 bases from J, the junction kept 7 bases outside the gene matches. This CDR3 is 17 amino acids long. Germline V gives CDR1 SGDLS, CDR2 YYNGEE.